Presented here are 3 T cell receptor beta chains from one specimen sequenced in a study of glioma-infiltrating T cells. Using RNA template, CDR3s of TCR alpha and beta were amplified with iRepertoire arm-PCR. Via MiXCR, TCRdb re-called the multiplex PCR reads, giving one row per CDR3 protein. The data hold 300,000 to 400,000 distinct CDR3 sequences, with around 38% observed a single time. The sequenced sample consisted of glioma tissue, nonneoplastic brain tissue, or PBMCs (not recorded which). All receptors come from a human donor with low-grade glioma or glioblastoma, undergoing nonglioma brain surgery, or in good health (not recorded which).

To note about this clonotype: One base away lies a much larger clone, so this may be a sequencing read error. This chain links TRBV27 with TRBJ1-1, with D uncertain. Germline CDR1 is MNHEY and CDR2 is SMNVEV (reference sequence). This CDR3 is 13 amino acids long. The CDR3: CAGSSPMNTEAFF. The CDR3 DNA reads TGTGCCGGCAGTTCTCCAATGAACACTGAAGCTTTCTTT.

This clonotype was seen at least ten times. The chain employs TRBV19 and TRBJ1-6, with 7 bases aligning to TRBD1. This CDR3 has 14 residues. The ends lost 2 bases at V and 7 bases at J; junction bases unmatched: 2. The V gene's germline CDR1 is LNHDA and CDR2 SQIVND (reference sequence). The chain's CDR3 is CASSILGQNSPLHF. CDR3 in DNA: TGTGCCAGTAGTATATTGGGACAGAATTCACCCCTCCACTTT.

With respect to this clonotype: This may come from a read error, since a much larger clone is one base off. The chain uses TRBV6-1 and TRBJ1-4, with TRBD1 matching 7 bases. In germline, CDR1 is MNHNS, CDR2 SASEGT. The CDR3 loop spans 14 amino acids. CDR3 loop: CASNPTGYNEKPFF. The DNA for the CDR3 is TGTGCCAGCAACCCGACAGGGTATAATGAAAAACCGTTTTTT.